Listed here is a single TCR beta chain. The sample is drawn from a study of blood T cell repertoires in COVID-19. Germline assignment: CDR1 SEHNR and CDR2 FQNEAQ (reference sequence). V gave up 5 bases and J gave up 2 bases, with 10 bases separating them. CDR3 size: 13 residues. Methods used by the authors: From reference gene primer amplification, estimates of nucleated cell counts were derived. TCRdb's table, derived via immunoSEQ multiplex PCR, lists solely in-frame clones and lacks some. The V and J calls and clone size were taken over from that table, and D and trimming were inferred from the DNA. The table lists about 280,000 clones, 90% of them singletons.

The rearrangement joins TRBV7-9 to TRBJ2-7; D gene unclear. This receptor was obtained from a woman aged 18 to 35 with acute COVID-19. Source material: PBMCs or T cells enriched from blood (not recorded which). The CDR3 nucleotides read TGTGCCAGCAGCCCCTCTAGTCCCTACGAGCAGTACTTC. Amino acids: CASSPSSPYEQYF.